The rows below give T cell receptor beta chains drawn from one sample of a study of blood T cell repertoires in COVID-19. The repertoire was sequenced with immunoSEQ multiplex PCR; TCRdb's copy has only in-frame clones and lacks some. The repertoire holds 25,000 to 35,000 clones, roughly nine tenths seen once, with more than 8% in the top ten. The sample comprised peripheral blood. All receptors derive from a human donor with active COVID-19. The donor label of this sample is uncertain. Both conserved end residues are part of each CDR3. The D gene is left open where the match is weak. Some rows have no size entry. The others give once, few or many, or a class for an expanded clone.

CDR3,DNA,D,J,V,length,size
CASSPWDSMNTEAFF,TGTGCCAGCAGCCCTTGGGACAGCATGAACACTGAAGCTTTCTTT,TRBD1,TRBJ1-1,TRBV9,15,.
CASSRRGIGVYEQYF,TGTGCCAGCAGCCGCAGGGGAATTGGGGTTTACGAGCAGTACTTC,.,TRBJ2-7,TRBV5-6,15,.
CASKPGQGGWNEQFF,TGCGCCAGTAAGCCGGGACAGGGGGGTTGGAATGAGCAGTTCTTC,TRBD1,TRBJ2-1,TRBV5-1,15,.
CASSPGQGRISSTDTQYF,TGTGCCAGCAGCCCAGGACAGGGGCGAATTTCTAGCACAGATACGCAGTATTTT,TRBD1,TRBJ2-3,TRBV3-1/TRBV3-2,18,.
CASSPPPEYTQYF,TGTGCCAGCAGTCCCCCCCCCGAGTATACGCAGTATTTT,.,TRBJ2-3,TRBV27,13,.
CASSLWPTSGRATGELFF,TGTGCCAGCAGTTTATGGCCTACTAGCGGGAGGGCCACCGGGGAGCTGTTTTTT,TRBD2,TRBJ2-2,TRBV27,18,.
CASSLDRHAGANVLTF,TGCGCCAGCAGCTTGGACAGGCATGCTGGGGCCAACGTCCTGACTTTC,.,TRBJ2-6,TRBV5-1,16,.
CASSEATRETQYF,TGTGCCAGCAGTGAAGCAACGAGGGAGACCCAGTACTTC,.,TRBJ2-5,TRBV2,13,.
CASSLGQATNEKLFF,TGTGCCAGCAGCTTGGGACAGGCAACTAATGAAAAACTGTTTTTT,.,TRBJ1-4,TRBV5-5,15,.
CASSSLGGVVLGEQYF,TGTGCCAGCAGCTCTCTCGGGGGGGTAGTACTAGGCGAGCAGTACTTC,TRBD2,TRBJ2-7,TRBV11-2,16,.
CASSATGTGGREQYF,TGCGCCAGCAGTGCGACCGGGACAGGGGGCCGGGAGCAGTACTTC,TRBD1,TRBJ2-7,TRBV10-1,15,few
CASSWTGTPLHF,TGTGCCAGCAGCTGGACAGGGACGCCCCTCCACTTT,TRBD1,TRBJ1-6,TRBV13,12,.
CSASRLAGGGEQFF,TGCAGTGCTAGTAGACTAGCGGGGGGCGGAGAGCAGTTCTTC,TRBD2,TRBJ2-1,TRBV20-1,14,.
CASSVVPGREQYF,TGTGCCAGCAGCGTAGTACCCGGTCGCGAGCAGTACTTC,.,TRBJ2-7,TRBV9,13,.
CASSSRTVANYGYTF,TGTGCCAGCAGTTCCCGTACGGTAGCTAACTATGGCTACACCTTC,.,TRBJ1-2,TRBV6-2/TRBV6-3,15,.
CASSPIRDTAYEQYF,TGTGCCAGCAGCCCGATCCGGGACACAGCCTACGAGCAGTACTTC,.,TRBJ2-7,TRBV7-9,15,few
CASSYIGLAGGTDTQYF,TGTGCCAGCAGCTATATCGGACTAGCGGGAGGTACAGATACGCAGTATTTT,TRBD2,TRBJ2-3,TRBV7-2,17,.
CASSYFGQPTVDAFF,TGTGCCAGCAGTTACTTTGGACAGCCCACTGTGGATGCTTTCTTT,.,TRBJ1-1,TRBV6-5,15,.
CASSLARNRGQQETQYF,TGTGCCAGCAGCTTAGCGCGAAACAGGGGGCAACAAGAGACCCAGTACTTC,TRBD1,TRBJ2-5,TRBV7-8,17,.
CASSHRGMATGELFF,TGTGCCAGCAGCCACAGGGGTATGGCCACCGGGGAGCTGTTTTTT,TRBD1,TRBJ2-2,TRBV13,15,.
CASSPTVVPNNEQFF,TGTGCCAGCAGCCCGACAGTAGTTCCCAACAATGAGCAGTTCTTC,.,TRBJ2-1,TRBV7-3,15,.
CASSLEAPGLYNEQFF,TGTGCCAGCAGCTTAGAGGCCCCGGGACTTTACAATGAGCAGTTCTTC,.,TRBJ2-1,TRBV11-2,16,once
CASSPPTESYGYTF,TGTGCCAGCTCACCTCCGACAGAGTCCTATGGCTACACCTTC,.,TRBJ1-2,TRBV18,14,few
CASSSVTGVQETQYF,TGTGCCAGCAGCTCCGTTACAGGGGTCCAAGAGACCCAGTACTTC,TRBD1,TRBJ2-5,TRBV7-2,15,.
CASSLSGQGGHEQYF,TGTGCCAGCAGTTTGTCAGGACAGGGGGGCCACGAGCAGTACTTC,TRBD1,TRBJ2-7,TRBV28,15,once
CASSLVADNYEQYF,TGTGCCAGCAGCCTCGTTGCGGATAACTACGAGCAGTACTTC,.,TRBJ2-7,TRBV7-2,14,.
CASSQQGAQPQHF,TGTGCCAGCAGCCAACAGGGGGCTCAGCCCCAGCATTTT,TRBD1,TRBJ1-5,TRBV12-3/TRBV12-4,13,.
CASSHDRGEANYGYTF,TGCGCCAGCAGCCACGACAGGGGGGAAGCTAACTATGGCTACACCTTC,TRBD1,TRBJ1-2,TRBV4-1,16,.
CASSINRNTDTQYF,TGTGCCAGTAGTATTAACAGAAACACAGATACGCAGTATTTT,.,TRBJ2-3,TRBV19,14,.
CSARPVDEQFF,TGCAGTGCTAGACCCGTAGATGAGCAGTTCTTC,.,TRBJ2-1,TRBV20-1,11,.
CASSVAPGQGYEQYF,TGTGCCAGCAGCGTAGCCCCGGGACAGGGCTACGAGCAGTACTTC,TRBD1,TRBJ2-7,TRBV11-2,15,.
CASSGTSGGANSYNEQFF,TGTGCCAGCAGCGGAACTAGCGGGGGGGCCAATTCCTACAATGAGCAGTTCTTC,TRBD2,TRBJ2-1,TRBV9,18,.
CASPAGGPNNEQFF,TGTGCCAGTCCAGCGGGAGGGCCGAACAATGAGCAGTTCTTC,TRBD2,TRBJ2-1,TRBV19,14,.
CAIKTGTSTEGVGTGELFF,TGTGCCATCAAGACCGGGACTAGCACCGAAGGGGTGGGGACCGGGGAGCTGTTTTTT,TRBD2,TRBJ2-2,TRBV10-3,19,.
CASSPGQGRTDTQYF,TGTGCCAGCAGCCCCGGACAGGGTCGTACAGATACGCAGTATTTT,TRBD1,TRBJ2-3,TRBV7-9,15,.
CSASPGAGYEQYF,TGCAGTGCTAGTCCGGGAGCGGGATACGAGCAGTACTTC,TRBD2,TRBJ2-7,TRBV20-1,13,.
CSVSGQGSNQPQHF,TGCAGCGTTTCGGGACAGGGCAGCAATCAGCCCCAGCATTTT,TRBD1,TRBJ1-5,TRBV29-1,14,.
CASSVGGLATDTQYF,TGTGCCAGCAGCGTAGGGGGACTAGCCACAGATACGCAGTATTTT,TRBD2,TRBJ2-3,TRBV9,15,.
CASSWGQGIYNEQFF,TGTGCCAGCAGCTGGGGACAGGGTATCTACAATGAGCAGTTCTTC,TRBD1,TRBJ2-1,TRBV7-3,15,once